Below, 27 T cell receptor beta chains from the same sample are listed, as sequenced in a study of control samples from healthy donors and cancer patients. The protocol was immunoSEQ multiplex PCR, while the TCRdb copy is restricted to in-frame clones and leaves out a portion. This sample has 110,000 to 150,000 clones, with around 90% found just once. The specimen was blood. These receptors originate from a man aged 25-40 years in good health.

The chain carries TRBV20-1 and TRBJ1-1; D remains ambiguous. The CDR3 length is 11 residues. The V gene's germline CDR1 is DFQATT and CDR2 SNEGSKA (reference sequence). The ends were cut back, 6 bases at V and 5 bases at J, with 10 bases in the middle. The CDR3 region is CSAPRGTEAFF. CDR3 bases: TGCAGTGCCCCCCGCGGGACTGAAGCTTTCTTT.

This chain links TRBV7-9 with TRBJ2-7; D perhaps matches TRBD1 (5 bases). Germline lookup yields CDR1 SEHNR and CDR2 FQNEAQ (reference sequence). The V end was cut by 3 bases, the J end by 2 bases, with 8 bases between. This CDR3 is 13 amino acids long. The CDR3 here is CASSLGLAYEQYF. The CDR3, as DNA: TGTGCCAGCAGCTTGGGGCTAGCCTACGAGCAGTACTTC.

This clone has just one count. This sequence joins TRBV4-1 and TRBJ1-5, with 9 bases lining up with TRBD1. In germline, CDR1 is MGHRA, CDR2 YSYEKL. V lost 4 bases, J lost 4 bases, and 2 bases stayed unmatched. This CDR3 is built from 14 residues. In DNA form, the CDR3 reads TGCGCCAGCAGCCTGGGACAGGGAAATCAGCCCCAGCATTTT. Its protein is CASSLGQGNQPQHF.

This chain uses TRBV19 with TRBJ1-6; D is possibly TRBD1 (5 bases). The V gene's germline CDR1 is LNHDA and CDR2 SQIVND (reference sequence). Trimming shortened V by 5 bases and J by 7 bases, and 15 bases separated the two germline ends. The CDR3 is 15 residues long. In nucleotides, the CDR3 is TGTGCCAGTAGTCCGCTGACAGACGGGAATTCACCCCTCCACTTT. Protein: CASSPLTDGNSPLHF.

The rearrangement joins TRBV10-3 to TRBJ2-7; tentative D call: TRBD1 (5 bases). V was trimmed by 6 bases and J by 8 bases, leaving 20 bases between them. The germline V gene encodes CDR1 ENHRY and CDR2 SYGVKD. The length of the CDR3 is 14 residues. DNA for the CDR3: TGTGCCATCAGCGTTGACAGAATATACGAGCAGCAGTACTTC. Translated: CAISVDRIYEQQYF.

The chain recombines TRBV2 with TRBJ1-5, with D hard to call. From germline, CDR1 is SNHLY and CDR2 FYNNEI. Trimming removed 4 bases from V and 0 bases from J, with 10 bases in between. The CDR3 extends over 15 amino acids. In nucleotides, the CDR3 is TGTGCCAGCAGTGCCCAGCGGGTTAGCAATCAGCCCCAGCATTTT. This sequence encodes CASSAQRVSNQPQHF.

V gene TRBV5-1 combines with J gene TRBJ2-7; 9 bases are shared with TRBD2. V shed 4 bases, J shed 3 bases, and the junction held 5 bases outside the gene matches. Germline V gene sequence: CDR1 SGHRS, CDR2 YFSETQ. There are 14 residues in the CDR3. The CDR3 DNA reads TGCGCCAGCAGCCGGGGACTAGCTGTCTACGAGCAGTACTTC. The encoded protein is CASSRGLAVYEQYF.

The rearrangement links TRBV21-1 to TRBJ1-1. TRBV21-1 is tagged as a pseudogene. The CDR3 loop spans 17 amino acids. The CDR3 DNA is TGTGCCAGCAGCAAAGAGGTAATGGGGAGCTGGAACACTGAAGCTTTCTTT. The encoded protein is CASSKEVMGSWNTEAFF.

The V and J genes are TRBV5-1 and TRBJ1-3; the D gene is possibly TRBD1 (6 bases). This CDR3 has 15 residues. V lost 2 bases, J lost 0 bases, and 9 bases lay in between. Germline CDR1 SGHRS, CDR2 YFSETQ. CDR3 sequence (DNA): TGCGCCAGCAGCTTACAGGGAAGCTCTGGAAACACCATATATTTT. Translation gives CASSLQGSSGNTIYF. The whole variable domain, filled in from reference TRBV5-1 and TRBJ1-3, reads KAGVTQTPRYLIKTRGQQVTLSCSPISGHRSVSWYQQTPGQGLQFLFEYFSETQRNKGNFPGRFSGRQFSNSRSEMNVSTLELGDSALYLCASSLQGSSGNTIYFGEGSWLTVV.

The rearrangement joins TRBV19 to TRBJ2-5; D call uncertain. Between the trimmed V and J ends, which lost 5 bases and 0 bases, there was a span of 10 bases. This CDR3 region has 14 residues. From germline, CDR1 is LNHDA and CDR2 SQIVND (reference sequence). The CDR3 DNA follows: TGTGCCAGTAGTCAAGACTGGTACCAAGAGACCCAGTACTTC. Residues: CASSQDWYQETQYF.

The chain couples TRBV19 to TRBJ1-5; TRBD1 is a possible D gene (5 bases). The CDR3 extends over 12 amino acids. Germline-derived CDR1 and CDR2 are LNHDA and SQIVND (reference sequence). V shed 3 bases and J shed 15 bases, with 15 bases lying between them. The CDR3 sequence: CASSIDRGVRHF. Here the CDR3 DNA reads TGTGCCAGTAGTATTGACCGGGGGGTTAGGCATTTT.

The J gene is TRBJ2-1, the V gene TRBV9; maybe TRBD1 (6 bases). Trimming removed 3 bases from V and 0 bases from J, with 22 bases in between. The CDR3 spans 19 residues. Germline V lookup: CDR1 SGDLS, CDR2 YYNGEE. The CDR3 spells CASSGDGSGQESSYNEQFF. The CDR3 DNA reads TGTGCCAGCAGCGGTGATGGTTCGGGACAAGAGAGCTCCTACAATGAGCAGTTCTTC.

The rearrangement uses TRBV30 and TRBJ2-7; no clear D. Looked up from germline, CDR1 is GTSNPN and CDR2 is SVGIG (reference sequence). This CDR3 is built from 11 residues. The V end lost 3 bases, the J end lost 4 bases, and 7 bases lay between the germline ends. Here the CDR3 DNA reads TGTGCCTGGAGACAAGATTACGAGCAGTACTTC. Translated, it gives CAWRQDYEQYF.

This chain uses TRBV4-2 with TRBJ1-1; 9 bases line up with TRBD1. V shed 5 bases and J 9 bases; nucleotides not matched to a gene: 10. Germline CDR1 is LGHNA and CDR2 is YNFKEQ. This CDR3 contains 14 residues. CDR3: CASSETATGGKAFF. CDR3 nucleotide sequence: TGTGCCAGCAGCGAAACTGCTACAGGGGGCAAAGCTTTCTTT.

With regard to this clone: Other DNA sequences of this sample code for an identical CDR3. The chain joins TRBV7-9 to TRBJ1-5; 7 bases map to TRBD1. V gave up 4 bases and J gave up 7 bases; unmatched junction bases: 4. This CDR3 contains 13 residues. From germline, CDR1 is SEHNR and CDR2 FQNEAQ (reference sequence). CDR3 amino acids: CASSYTGDQPQHF. CDR3 DNA: TGTGCCAGCAGCTATACAGGGGACCAGCCCCAGCATTTT. The variable domain in full, with the rest retrieved from reference TRBV7-9 and TRBJ1-5, is DTGVSQNPRHKITKRGQNVTFRCDPISEHNRLYWYRQTLGQGPEFLTYFQNEAQLEKSRLLSDRFSAERPKGSFSTLEIQRTEQGDSAMYLCASSYTGDQPQHFGDGTRLSIL.

Comments on this clone: The sample has other DNA sequences that encode this CDR3 too. The J gene is TRBJ2-3, the V gene TRBV20-1, with unresolved D. Germline values: CDR1 DFQATT, CDR2 SNEGSKA (reference sequence). CDR3 length: 11 amino acids. V was pared by 5 bases and J by 3 bases, with 6 bases between. The CDR3, as DNA: TGCAGTGCTCGAGGAACAGATACGCAGTATTTT. Its translation: CSARGTDTQYF.

The chain employs TRBV24-1 and TRBJ1-5; D is undetermined. The CDR3 loop spans 13 amino acids. Germline V CDR1 and CDR2: KGHDR, SFDVKD. V lost 4 bases and J 4 bases, leaving 7 bases between the germline ends. CDR3 residues: CATSDTRNQPQHF. In nucleotides, the CDR3 is TGTGCCACCAGTGACACCAGGAATCAGCCCCAGCATTTT.

The chain joins TRBV5-1 to TRBJ1-2; 12 nucleotides match TRBD1. The CDR3 is 14 residues long. The V gene's germline CDR1 is SGHRS and CDR2 YFSETQ. Trimming at V came to 0 bases and at J to 7 bases, leaving 1 base not matched to a gene. In DNA, the CDR3 is TGCGCCAGCAGCTTGGGGGACAGGGGGCTTGGCTACACCTTC. Translating it yields CASSLGDRGLGYTF.

The chain recombines TRBV5-6 with TRBJ1-2, with TRBD1 identical over 8 bases. The CDR3 has 14 residues. Germline loops: CDR1 SGHDT, CDR2 YYEEEE. The V gene end was trimmed by 1 base and the J gene end by 8 bases; junction bases not matched to a gene: 7. The CDR3 sequence: CASSLFQGAWGYTF. In nucleotides, the CDR3 is TGTGCCAGCAGCTTGTTCCAGGGGGCATGGGGCTACACCTTC.

This clone was found once. The chain employs TRBV7-3 and TRBJ2-1, with 7 bases identical to TRBD1. Germline loops: CDR1 SGHTA, CDR2 FQGTGA. This CDR3 spans 15 amino acids. V lost 5 bases to trimming and J lost 4 bases; unmatched junction nucleotides: 8. Here the CDR3 reads CASSPGTAEYNEQFF. As DNA, the CDR3 is TGTGCCAGCAGCCCAGGGACAGCCGAATACAATGAGCAGTTCTTC.

The rearrangement joins TRBV30 to TRBJ2-7, with TRBD1 as a possible D gene (7 bases). Germline loops: CDR1 GTSNPN, CDR2 SVGIG (reference sequence). Between the trimmed V and J ends, which lost 4 bases and 3 bases, there was a span of 13 bases. The CDR3 has 13 residues. The DNA for the CDR3 is TGTGCCTGGAAGCAGGGGGGTTTCTACGAGCAGTACTTC. Protein product: CAWKQGGFYEQYF.

V usage is TRBV24-1 and J usage is TRBJ2-3; no clear D gene. Germline loops: CDR1 KGHDR, CDR2 SFDVKD. CDR3 length: 11 residues. The V end was cut by 5 bases, the J end by 6 bases, with 5 bases between. CDR3 amino acids: CATSVEDTQYF. CDR3 in DNA: TGTGCCACCAGTGTTGAGGATACGCAGTATTTT.

The chain carries TRBV30 and TRBJ1-6, with a possible D match to TRBD1 (6 bases). CDR3 size: 13 residues. Germline CDR1 reads GTSNPN; CDR2 reads SVGIG (reference sequence). The ends were cut back, 5 bases at V and 7 bases at J, with 12 bases in the middle. The CDR3 DNA is TGTGCCTGGGAGGACAGTAGCAATTCACCCCTCCACTTT. Its translation: CAWEDSSNSPLHF.

The DNA of the CDR3 is TGTGCCAGCAGCGTAGCAGGGGGCGCTGAAGCTTTCTTT. It is translated as CASSVAGGAEAFF. The chain carries TRBV9 and TRBJ1-1; 8 nucleotides align to TRBD1. CDR3 length: 13 amino acids. Germline values: CDR1 SGDLS, CDR2 YYNGEE. J lost 6 bases, V lost 0 bases, and 1 base had no gene match. The full variable domain, with the rest looked up from reference TRBV9 and TRBJ1-1, is DSGVTQTPKHLITATGQRVTLRCSPRSGDLSVYWYQQSLDQGLQFLIQYYNGEERAKGNILERFSAQQFPDLHSELNLSSLELGDSALYFCASSVAGGAEAFFGQGTRLTVV.

The chain is built from TRBV24-1 and TRBJ2-3, with D unresolved. Trimming took off 7 bases at V and 2 bases at J, with 12 bases between the two ends. The CDR3 consists of 14 residues. CDR1 is KGHDR, CDR2 SFDVKD, per germline. The CDR3 spells CATSSGSHTDTQYF. In nucleotides, the CDR3 is TGTGCCACCAGCTCAGGATCACACACAGATACGCAGTATTTT.

V gene TRBV12-5 combines with J gene TRBJ2-5; D might be TRBD2 (5 bases). CDR3 length: 17 amino acids. Germline CDR1 reads LGHNT; CDR2 reads FRNRAP. V gave up 0 bases and J gave up 5 bases, with 19 bases separating them. CDR3 sequence reads: CASGLVPSEGLLETQYF. CDR3 nucleotides: TGTGCTAGTGGTTTGGTACCCAGTGAGGGATTGCTGGAGACCCAGTACTTC. The full variable domain, rest sourced from reference TRBV12-5 and TRBJ2-5, is DARVTQTPRHKVTEMGQEVTMRCQPILGHNTVFWYRQTMMQGLELLAYFRNRAPLDDSGMPKDRFSAEMPDATLATLKIQPSEPRDSAVYFCASGLVPSEGLLETQYFGPGTRLLVL.

This chain links TRBV4-1 with TRBJ2-1; no firm D call. V was trimmed by 0 bases and J by 8 bases, leaving 14 bases between them. In germline, CDR1 is MGHRA, CDR2 YSYEKL. The CDR3 contains 15 residues. CDR3 residues: CASSQDLVPRYEQFF. CDR3 DNA sequence: TGCGCCAGCAGCCAAGATCTGGTCCCGAGGTATGAGCAGTTCTTC.